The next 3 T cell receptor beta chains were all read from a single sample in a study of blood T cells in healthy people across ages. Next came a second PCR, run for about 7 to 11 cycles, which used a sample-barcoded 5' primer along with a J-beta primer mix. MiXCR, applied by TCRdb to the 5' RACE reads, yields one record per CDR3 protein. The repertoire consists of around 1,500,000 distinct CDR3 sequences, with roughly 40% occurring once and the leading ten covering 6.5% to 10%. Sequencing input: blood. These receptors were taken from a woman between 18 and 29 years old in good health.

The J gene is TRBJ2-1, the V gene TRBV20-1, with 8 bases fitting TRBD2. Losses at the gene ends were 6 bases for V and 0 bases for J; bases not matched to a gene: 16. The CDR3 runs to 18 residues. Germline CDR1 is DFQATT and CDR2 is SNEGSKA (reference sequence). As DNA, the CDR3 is TGCAGTGCCACTCTCTCCGCGGGAGGTACGAGCTCCTACAATGAGCAGTTCTTC. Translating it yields CSATLSAGGTSSYNEQFF.

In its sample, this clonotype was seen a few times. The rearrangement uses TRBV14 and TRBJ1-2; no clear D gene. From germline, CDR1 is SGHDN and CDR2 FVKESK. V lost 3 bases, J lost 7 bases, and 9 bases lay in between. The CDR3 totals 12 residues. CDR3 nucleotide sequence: TGTGCCAGCAGCCAGGGTTCGCTTGGCTACACCTTC. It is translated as CASSQGSLGYTF.

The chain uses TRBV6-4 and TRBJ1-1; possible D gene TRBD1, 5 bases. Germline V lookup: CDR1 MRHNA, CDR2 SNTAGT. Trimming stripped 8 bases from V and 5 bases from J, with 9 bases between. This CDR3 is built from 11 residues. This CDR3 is CASPEGTEAFF. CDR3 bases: TGTGCCAGCCCGGAGGGGACTGAAGCTTTCTTT.